The 10 T cell receptor beta chains below all came from one sample that was sequenced in a study of blood T cell repertoires in COVID-19 (TCRdb year 2020). Library creation used the immunoSEQ multiplex PCR assay. The source is immuneACCESS, and TCRdb retained only in-frame sequences with V and J called. Part of the clones is not carried over; for the studies checked, unresolved V genes explain less than half of this, and the remainder is unexplained. Counted in this sample were about 250,000 clones; about four fifths of them appeared once. About 4.5% of the sample goes to the ten largest clones. Sequenced sample: peripheral blood. The receptors shown here come from a man aged 50 to 59 with active or convalescent COVID-19.

This chain connects TRBV5-4 to TRBJ2-1; 7 bases map to TRBD2. Unmatched junction bases numbered 6, after V lost 4 bases and J lost 5 bases. This CDR3 is built from 14 residues. Germline lookup yields CDR1 SGHNT and CDR2 YYREEE (reference sequence). The CDR3, as DNA: TGTGCCAGCAGCATGAGCGGGGTAAACAATGAGCAGTTCTTC. It yields the protein CASSMSGVNNEQFF.

This chain connects TRBV6-5 to TRBJ2-5; D remains unclear. The CDR3 has 11 amino acids. The germline CDR1 and CDR2 sequences are MNHEY and SVGAGI. Trimming removed 10 bases at V and 10 bases at J, with 16 bases between. The CDR3 DNA sequence: TGTGCCACCGCCGCTAAGAGAGACCAGTACTTC. It codes for CATAAKRDQYF.

The rearrangement uses TRBV7-3 and TRBJ2-1; TRBD2 matches at 8 bases. The CDR3 runs 15 residues. The V segment lost 3 bases and the J segment 5 bases; nucleotides outside the gene matches: 6. Germline CDR1 and CDR2: SGHTA and FQGTGA. The DNA of the CDR3 is TGTGCCAGCAGCTTCAGAGCGGGGGACGACAATGAGCAGTTCTTC. Its translation: CASSFRAGDDNEQFF.

The V gene is TRBV6-5, the J gene TRBJ1-2; 7 bases are shared with TRBD1. The CDR3 totals 12 residues. Germline CDR1 and CDR2: MNHEY and SVGAGI. V lost 10 bases and J lost 3; bases outside the gene matches: 5. This CDR3 is CATTGQYYGYTF. DNA of the CDR3: TGTGCCACGACGGGACAGTACTATGGCTACACCTTC.

Only one count was recorded for this clone. The rearrangement joins TRBV6-1 to TRBJ2-1, with D possibly TRBD1 on 5 matching bases. Per the germline V gene, CDR1 is MNHNS and CDR2 is SASEGT. The CDR3 is 15 amino acids. The germline V and J ends were trimmed by 3 bases and 1 base, with 10 bases remaining between them. The CDR3 region has the DNA TGTGCCAGCAGTGATGGTGGGGCTTCCTACAATGAGCAGTTCTTC. Protein sequence: CASSDGGASYNEQFF.

The rearrangement links TRBV24-1 to TRBJ2-1; D may be TRBD2 (7 bases). The V and J ends lost 5 bases and 2 bases respectively, with 12 bases between them. The germline V gene has CDR1 KGHDR and CDR2 SFDVKD. The CDR3 runs to 15 residues. CDR3 protein: CATSAGGKTYNEQFF. In nucleotides, the CDR3 is TGTGCCACCAGTGCGGGGGGCAAAACCTACAATGAGCAGTTCTTC.

This clone has only a few counts. The chain employs TRBV4-1 and TRBJ1-1; the match to TRBD1 covers 8 bases. V lost 6 bases and J lost 3; bases outside the gene matches: 9. This CDR3 is 15 amino acids long. Per the germline V gene, CDR1 is MGHRA and CDR2 is YSYEKL. Here the CDR3 reads CASSLIDRGDTEAFF. DNA of the CDR3: TGCGCCAGCAGTCTGATTGACAGGGGTGACACTGAAGCTTTCTTT.

This clone showed up just a few times. This chain's CDR3 is CASSLDRAEFQGYTF. The CDR3 bases are TGCGCCAGCAGCTTGGACAGGGCCGAGTTCCAAGGCTACACCTTC. This chain connects TRBV5-1 to TRBJ1-2; D may be TRBD1 (6 bases). The CDR3 spans 15 residues. V was pared by 0 bases and J by 8 bases, with 17 bases between. Per the germline V gene, CDR1 is SGHRS and CDR2 is YFSETQ.

The chain couples TRBV27 to TRBJ2-3; 13 bases align to TRBD2. CDR3 length: 15 residues. Looked up from germline, CDR1 is MNHEY and CDR2 is SMNVEV (reference sequence). Losses at the gene ends were 5 bases for V and 4 bases for J; bases not matched to a gene: 3. CDR3 residues: CASSQLAGGADTQYF. CDR3 bases: TGTGCCAGCAGTCAACTAGCGGGGGGGGCAGATACGCAGTATTTT.

The table lists this clone with a count of one. This rearrangement joins TRBV3-1 (or the pseudogene TRBV3-2) to TRBJ2-3; 8 bases are a match to TRBD1. This CDR3 comprises 15 residues. The germline V gene has CDR1 LGHDT and CDR2 YNNKEL (reference sequence). The junction had 2 bases not matched to a gene; V was cut back by 1 base and J by 2 bases. CDR3 in DNA: TGTGCCAGCAGCCAAGGGGGACAGGTCACAGATACGCAGTATTTT. It codes for CASSQGGQVTDTQYF.